This T cell receptor (beta chain) originates from a study of CD8+ T cells in alopecia areata. Study as a whole: Patients in the treated group were given tofacitinib by mouth, 5 to 10 mg twice a day. Scoring of severity for treated patients was based on percentage of affected scalp area. Study results and caveats: Numerous clones, expanded in lesions, remained in scalp and blood during tofacitinib.

Trimming removed 0 bases at V and 3 bases at J, with 12 bases between. Germline assignment: CDR1 GTSNPN and CDR2 SVGIG (reference sequence). The CDR3 loop spans 15 amino acids. Noted treatment: oral pan-JAK inhibitor, 5-10 mg twice daily. Notes on this clone: As yet, its antigen is unknown.

The sequencing template was cDNA reverse transcribed from extracted RNA. Repertoires were generated with immunoSEQ multiplex PCR, while TCRdb's copy carries only in-frame clones and drops some. The sample has some 130,000 clones; 53% are singletons. Sequences were derived from CD4+ T cells sorted from blood, sampled at week 4, from a patient treated with tofacitinib. The V and J genes are TRBV30 and TRBJ1-5; the D gene is possibly TRBD1 (5 bases). The clonotype originates from a human donor with alopecia areata. The CDR3, as DNA: TGTGCCTGGAGTGTAAGGGGAGTACTCAATCAGCCCCAGCATTTT. This gives the protein CAWSVRGVLNQPQHF.